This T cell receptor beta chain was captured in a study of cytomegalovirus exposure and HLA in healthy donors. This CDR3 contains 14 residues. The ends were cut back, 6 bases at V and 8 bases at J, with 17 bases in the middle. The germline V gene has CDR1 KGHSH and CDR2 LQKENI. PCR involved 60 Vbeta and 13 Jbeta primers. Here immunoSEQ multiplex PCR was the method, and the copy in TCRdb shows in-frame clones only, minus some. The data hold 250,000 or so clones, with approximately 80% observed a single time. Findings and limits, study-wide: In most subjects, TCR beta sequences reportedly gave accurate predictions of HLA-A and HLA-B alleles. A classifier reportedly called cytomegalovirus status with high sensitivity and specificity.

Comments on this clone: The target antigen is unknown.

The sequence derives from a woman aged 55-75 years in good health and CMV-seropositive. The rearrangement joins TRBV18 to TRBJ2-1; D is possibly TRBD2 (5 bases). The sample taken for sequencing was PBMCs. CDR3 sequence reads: CASSRDRGPDEQFF. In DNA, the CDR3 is TGTGCCAGCTCTCGAGACCGGGGTCCGGATGAGCAGTTCTTC.